The count of the clone carrying this TCR beta chain is one. What it binds is unknown. CDR1 SEHNR and CDR2 FQNEAQ come from the germline V gene (reference sequence). V lost 2 bases to trimming and J lost 0 bases; unmatched junction nucleotides: 4. This CDR3 contains 17 residues. Some clones are missing from TCRdb's copy, which holds only in-frame ones; the method was immunoSEQ multiplex PCR. This table has 180,000 or so clones, more than 85% appearing once. This record comes from a study of T cell responses to AZD1222 COVID-19 vaccine. Findings and limits, study-wide: Females outnumbered males among donors, who were mostly white British; clonal diversity was possibly underestimated. Following two doses of AZD1222, Spike-specific TCR breadth and depth rose. Reports say nearly half of spike-specific TCRs go after unmutated variant regions.

This TCR was recovered from an adult who received the AZD1222 COVID-19 vaccine. Sample: peripheral blood, taken 28 days after the second AZD1222 dose. The J gene is TRBJ2-6, the V gene TRBV7-9; 7 positions agree with TRBD1. Here the CDR3 reads CASSLRQGTSGANVLTF. As DNA, the CDR3 is TGTGCCAGCAGCTTAAGACAGGGCACCTCTGGGGCCAACGTCCTGACTTTC.